The count of the clone carrying this TCR beta chain is one. These data come from a study of blood T cell repertoires in COVID-19. Study-level background: Specimens from acute and convalescent COVID-19 originated in the United States, Italy and Spain. Sources were T cells, B-cell-depleted T cells, or PBMCs; the material itself was cDNA or gDNA.

Cohort 3 donors were reported recovered after two negative PCRs, clearance, or symptom resolution. V lost 7 bases to trimming and J lost 6 bases; unmatched junction nucleotides: 4. The CDR3 length is 14 residues. Germline V gives CDR1 SNHLY, CDR2 FYNNEI. Assay used: immunoSEQ multiplex PCR; TCRdb lists only in-frame clones, some missing. This sample has 180,000 or so clones, with roughly 80% found just once. What was sequenced was PBMCs or T cells enriched from blood (not recorded which). The chain links TRBV2 to TRBJ2-2, with 11 bases that match TRBD2. This sequence was found in a woman in her forties or fifties who had recovered from COVID-19. Written as DNA, the CDR3 is TGTGCCAGCACAGGACTAGCGGGCTCCGGGGAGCTGTTTTTT. As protein: CASTGLAGSGELFF.